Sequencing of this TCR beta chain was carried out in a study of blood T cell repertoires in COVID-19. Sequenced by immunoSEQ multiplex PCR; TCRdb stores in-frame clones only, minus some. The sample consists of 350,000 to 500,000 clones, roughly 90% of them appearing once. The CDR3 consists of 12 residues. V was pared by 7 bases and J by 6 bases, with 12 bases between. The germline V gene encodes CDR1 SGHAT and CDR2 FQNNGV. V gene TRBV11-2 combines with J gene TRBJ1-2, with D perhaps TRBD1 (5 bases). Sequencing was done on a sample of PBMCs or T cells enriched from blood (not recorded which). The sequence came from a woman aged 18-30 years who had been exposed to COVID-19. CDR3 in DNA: TGTGCCAGCAACCCCGGGGGGGATGGCTACACCTTC. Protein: CASNPGGDGYTF.